This T cell receptor (beta chain) was sequenced for a study of blood T cell repertoires in COVID-19. In the study overall: PBMCs, B-cell-depleted T cells, or T cells were the source of the cDNA or gDNA that made up the material.

The CDR3 contains 13 residues. From germline, CDR1 is SEHNR and CDR2 FQNEAQ (reference sequence). The V gene end was trimmed by 1 base and the J gene end by 11 bases; junction bases not matched to a gene: 4. Clones were read by immunoSEQ multiplex PCR, and TCRdb kept only the in-frame ones, dropping some. The repertoire holds 160,000 or so clones, with 70% to 80% as singletons. Sequences were obtained from peripheral blood. J is TRBJ2-1 and V is TRBV7-9; 8 bases match TRBD1. The sequence was obtained from a woman aged 55-75 years with COVID-19, enrolled during active disease. The CDR3 here is CASSLGDRGKQFF. As DNA, the CDR3 is TGTGCCAGCAGCTTAGGTGACAGGGGCAAGCAGTTCTTC.